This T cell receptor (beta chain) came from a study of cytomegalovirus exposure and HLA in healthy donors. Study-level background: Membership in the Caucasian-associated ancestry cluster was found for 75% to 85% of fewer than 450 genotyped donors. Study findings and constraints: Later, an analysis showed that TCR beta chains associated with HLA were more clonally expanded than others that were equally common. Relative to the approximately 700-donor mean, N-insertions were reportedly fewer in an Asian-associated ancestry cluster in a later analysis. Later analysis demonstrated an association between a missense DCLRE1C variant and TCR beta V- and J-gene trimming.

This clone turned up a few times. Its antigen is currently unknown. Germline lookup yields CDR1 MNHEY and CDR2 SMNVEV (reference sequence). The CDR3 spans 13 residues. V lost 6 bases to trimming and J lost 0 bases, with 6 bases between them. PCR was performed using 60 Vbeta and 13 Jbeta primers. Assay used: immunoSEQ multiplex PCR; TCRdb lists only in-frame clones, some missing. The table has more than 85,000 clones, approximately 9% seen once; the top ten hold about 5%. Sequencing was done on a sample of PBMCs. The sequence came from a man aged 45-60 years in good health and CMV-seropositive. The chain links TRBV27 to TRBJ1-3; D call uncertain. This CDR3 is CASSRASGNTIYF. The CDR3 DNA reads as TGTGCCAGCAGCCGCGCCTCTGGAAACACCATATATTTT.